The clone carrying this T cell receptor beta chain was picked up many times. As yet, its antigen is unknown. It was a multiplex PCR that amplified TCR beta CDR3, with 32 V and 13 J primers. A single record per CDR3 protein comes from TCRdb applying MiXCR to the multiplex PCR reads. Of 13,000 or so distinct CDR3 sequences in the sample, around 22% are singletons; the top ten hold 4.6%. Per sample, around 0.65 ug of bulk tumor genomic DNA was the template used. Primary tumors were biopsied several times each, far apart, intraoperatively. Each patient presented with untreated, newly diagnosed non-small cell lung cancer and received curative surgery. Study donors were patients with a new diagnosis of non-small cell lung cancer who underwent surgery with curative intent. The data were obtained in a study of immune heterogeneity within non-small cell lung tumors. Findings of the study overall: Individual patients largely had distinct high-frequency T-cell receptor beta clonotypes from one another. Local clonality of T cells correlated moderately yet significantly with local tumor mutational burden (R about 0.33). Each patient's tumor sites shared recurring identical dominant CDR3 beta clonotypes, and individual sites also carried their own high-frequency clones.

The CDR3 runs 16 residues. V was pared by 3 bases and J by 5 bases, with 19 bases between. Germline V lookup: CDR1 SGHRS, CDR2 YFSETQ. This clonotype was sampled from a man between 60 and 75 years old with non-small cell lung cancer. The chain recombines TRBV5-1 with TRBJ2-3; D tentatively reads TRBD1 or TRBD2 (5 bases each). Input material: lung tumor tissue. The CDR3 region has the DNA TGCGCCAGCAGCTCCGGGGCCTCCGTGGTGGGAGATACGCAGTATTTT. Protein product: CASSSGASVVGDTQYF.